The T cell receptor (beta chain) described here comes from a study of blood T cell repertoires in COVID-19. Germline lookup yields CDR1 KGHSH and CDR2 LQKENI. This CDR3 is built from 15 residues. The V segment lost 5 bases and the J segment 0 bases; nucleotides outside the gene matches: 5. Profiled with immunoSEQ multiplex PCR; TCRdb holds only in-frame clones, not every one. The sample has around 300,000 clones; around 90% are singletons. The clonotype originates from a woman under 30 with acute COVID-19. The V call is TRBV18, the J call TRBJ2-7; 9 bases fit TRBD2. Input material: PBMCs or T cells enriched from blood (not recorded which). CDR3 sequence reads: CASSTSGLASYEQYF. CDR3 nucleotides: TGTGCCAGCTCAACTAGCGGGCTAGCCTCCTACGAGCAGTACTTC.